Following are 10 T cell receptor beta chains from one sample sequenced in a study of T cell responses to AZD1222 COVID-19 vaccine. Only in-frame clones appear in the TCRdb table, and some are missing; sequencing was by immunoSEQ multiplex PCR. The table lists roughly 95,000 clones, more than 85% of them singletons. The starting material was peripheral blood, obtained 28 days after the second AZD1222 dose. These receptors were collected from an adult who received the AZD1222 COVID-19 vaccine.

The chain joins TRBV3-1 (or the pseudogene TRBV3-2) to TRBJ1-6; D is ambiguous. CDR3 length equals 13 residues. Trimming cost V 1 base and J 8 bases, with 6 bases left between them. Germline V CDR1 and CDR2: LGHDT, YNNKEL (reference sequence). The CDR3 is CASSQAGDSPLHF. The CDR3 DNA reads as TGTGCCAGCAGCCAAGCCGGGGATTCACCCCTCCACTTT.

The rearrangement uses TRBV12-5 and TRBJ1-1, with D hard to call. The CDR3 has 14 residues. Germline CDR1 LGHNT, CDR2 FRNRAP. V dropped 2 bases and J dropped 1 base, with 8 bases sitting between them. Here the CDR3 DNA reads TGTGCTAGTGGTTTGACCCGACAGAACACTGAAGCTTTCTTT. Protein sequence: CASGLTRQNTEAFF.

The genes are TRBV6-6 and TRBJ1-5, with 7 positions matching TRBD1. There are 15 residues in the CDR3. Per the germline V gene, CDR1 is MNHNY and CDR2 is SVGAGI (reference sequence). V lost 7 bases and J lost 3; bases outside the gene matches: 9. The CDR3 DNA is TGTGCCAGCACCCTGGGACAGCTTACCAATCAGCCCCAGCATTTT. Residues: CASTLGQLTNQPQHF.

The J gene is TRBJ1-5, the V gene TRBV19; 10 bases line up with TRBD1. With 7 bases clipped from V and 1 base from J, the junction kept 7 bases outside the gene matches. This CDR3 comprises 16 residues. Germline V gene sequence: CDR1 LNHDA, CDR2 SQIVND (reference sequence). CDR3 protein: CASTRTGGKSNQPQHF. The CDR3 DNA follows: TGTGCCAGTACCCGGACAGGGGGGAAGAGCAATCAGCCCCAGCATTTT.

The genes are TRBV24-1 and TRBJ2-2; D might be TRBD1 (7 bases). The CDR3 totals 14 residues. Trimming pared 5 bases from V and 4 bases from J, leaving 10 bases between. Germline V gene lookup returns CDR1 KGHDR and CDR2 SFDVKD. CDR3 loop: CATSGQGGTGELFF. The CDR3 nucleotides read TGTGCCACCAGTGGGCAGGGGGGCACCGGGGAGCTGTTTTTT.

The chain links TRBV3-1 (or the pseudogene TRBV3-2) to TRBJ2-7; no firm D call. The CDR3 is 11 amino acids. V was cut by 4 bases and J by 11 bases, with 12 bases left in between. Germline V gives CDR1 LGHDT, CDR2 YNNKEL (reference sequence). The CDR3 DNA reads TGTGCCAGCAGCCCCTTTAGTTTTAAGTACTTC. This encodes CASSPFSFKYF.

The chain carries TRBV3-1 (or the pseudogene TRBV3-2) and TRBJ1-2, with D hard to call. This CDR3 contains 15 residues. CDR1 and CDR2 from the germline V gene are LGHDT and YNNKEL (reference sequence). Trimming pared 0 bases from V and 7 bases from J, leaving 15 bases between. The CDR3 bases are TGTGCCAGCAGCCAAGAGGACCGGGAAAGACGTGGCTACACCTTC. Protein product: CASSQEDRERRGYTF.

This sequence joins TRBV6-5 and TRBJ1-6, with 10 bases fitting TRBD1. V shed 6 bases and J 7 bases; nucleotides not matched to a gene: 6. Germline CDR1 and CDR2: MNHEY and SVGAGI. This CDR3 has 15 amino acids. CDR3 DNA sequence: TGTGCCAGCAGACCCGACAGGGGGCGGAATTCACCCCTCCACTTT. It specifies CASRPDRGRNSPLHF.

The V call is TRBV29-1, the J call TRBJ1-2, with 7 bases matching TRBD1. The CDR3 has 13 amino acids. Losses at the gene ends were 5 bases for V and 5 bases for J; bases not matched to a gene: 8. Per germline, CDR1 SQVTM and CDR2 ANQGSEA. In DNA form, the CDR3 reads TGCAGCGTTCGAGAGGGGGCAGGATATGGCTACACCTTC. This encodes CSVREGAGYGYTF. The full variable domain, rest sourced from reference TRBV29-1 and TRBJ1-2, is SAVISQKPSRDICQRGTSLTIQCQVDSQVTMMFWYRQQPGQSLTLIATANQGSEATYESGFVIDKFPISRPNLTFSTLTVSNMSPEDSSIYLCSVREGAGYGYTFGSGTRLTVV.

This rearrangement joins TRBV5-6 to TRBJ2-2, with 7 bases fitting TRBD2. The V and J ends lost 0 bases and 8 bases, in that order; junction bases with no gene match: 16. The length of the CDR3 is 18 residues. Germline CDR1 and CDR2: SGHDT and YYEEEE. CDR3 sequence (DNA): TGTGCCAGCAGCTTGGCGGGCTGGACTAGGGAAGAGTCTGGGGAGCTGTTTTTT. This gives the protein CASSLAGWTREESGELFF.